This is a list of T cell receptor beta chains from one sample in a study of CD8+CD57+ T cells in acquired aplastic anemia. TCRdb ran MiXCR on the reads and lists one entry per CDR3 protein. The data contain 250,000 or so distinct CDR3 sequences, roughly half of them singletons. Sequencing was done on a sample of sorted CD4+, CD8+, or CD8+CD57+ T cells (not recorded which) from PBMCs. These receptors were taken from a human donor with aplastic anemia. CDR3s include the opening cysteine and the closing phenylalanine or tryptophan. A D gene is named only where the DNA matches it firmly. A clone size is listed for some rows: how often the clone was seen (once, few, many), or a class if it is expanded.

v_gene,abundance,d_gene,j_gene,CDR3nt,CDR3aa
TRBV9,NA,TRBD1,TRBJ2-7,TGTGCCAGCAGCGAGGGACAGGGGACCGAGCAGTACTTC,CASSEGQGTEQYF
TRBV20-1,NA,TRBD2,TRBJ2-3,TGCAGTGCTAGAGCTACTAGCGGGGTGACTAGCACAGATACGCAGTATTTT,CSARATSGVTSTDTQYF
TRBV7-4,NA,TRBD1,TRBJ1-1,TGTGCCAGCAGCTTCGGACAGGGAACTGAAGCTTTCTTT,CASSFGQGTEAFF
TRBV20-1,many,NA,TRBJ2-1,TGCAGTGCTAGCTTCGGGGCAGAGCAGTTCTTC,CSASFGAEQFF
TRBV11-2,NA,NA,TRBJ2-7,TGTGCCAGCAGCATTTCCGGGACCAGCTCCTACGAGCAGTACTTC,CASSISGTSSYEQYF
TRBV12-1,NA,NA,TRBJ1-2,TGTGCCAGCAGCTTTGGTCCCTACCCCAGTGACTATGGCTACACCTTC,CASSFGPYPSDYGYTF
TRBV10-3,NA,TRBD2,TRBJ2-3,TGTGCTATCAGCAATAGCGGGGGGCGGGGGGATACGCAGTATTTT,CAISNSGGRGDTQYF
TRBV5-1,few,TRBD1,TRBJ2-3,TGCGCCAGCAGCGTGGGACAGGGGGGCAAGAACACTGATACGCAGTATTTT,CASSVGQGGKNTDTQYF
TRBV7-3,few,NA,TRBJ2-7,TGTGCCAGCAGCTTCCCCAGTGGATCCTACGAGCAGTACTTC,CASSFPSGSYEQYF
TRBV29-1,few,NA,TRBJ2-7,TGCAGCGTCGGGGCGTCAGCCTACGAGCAGTACTTC,CSVGASAYEQYF
TRBV7-3,many,TRBD2,TRBJ2-3,TGTGCCAGCAGCACCGGGACTAGCGGCTACACAGATACGCAGTATTTT,CASSTGTSGYTDTQYF
TRBV20-1,many,TRBD1,TRBJ2-1,TGCAGTGCTAGATCAGTCCCGGGACAGGGACAGAATCGCTACAATGAGCAGTTCTTC,CSARSVPGQGQNRYNEQFF
TRBV19,NA,NA,TRBJ1-1,TGTGCTAGAGATCGTCCGTTTGCTGAAGCTTTCTTT,CARDRPFAEAFF
TRBV4-1,many,NA,TRBJ1-2,TGCGCCAGCAGCCAAGATGAGACAGACTATGGCTACACCTTC,CASSQDETDYGYTF
TRBV25-1,NA,TRBD1,TRBJ2-3,TGTGCCAGCAGTGACTGGACAGGAGGCACAGATACGCAGTATTTT,CASSDWTGGTDTQYF
TRBV10-3,once,NA,TRBJ2-3,TGTGCCATCAGTGGCCCCGATACGCAGTATTTT,CAISGPDTQYF
TRBV28,NA,TRBD2,TRBJ2-5,TGTGCCAGCAGTTTTAAACTAGCGGGAGTCGCGGAGACCCAGTACTTC,CASSFKLAGVAETQYF
TRBV24-1,many,NA,TRBJ2-3,TGTGCCACCAGTATCAGCACAGATACGCAGTATTTT,CATSISTDTQYF
TRBV5-8,many,NA,TRBJ1-2,TGTGCCAGCAGCGTAAGGGGAGGAGAAAGCCTCTATGGCTACACCTTC,CASSVRGGESLYGYTF
TRBV29-1,NA,TRBD2,TRBJ2-7,TGCAGCGTTAGAGGTCTAGCGGGGGACGGCTCCTACGAGCAGTACTTC,CSVRGLAGDGSYEQYF
TRBV30,few,NA,TRBJ2-7,TGTGCCTGGAGTGCTAGGGCTACTGACTACGAGCAGTACTTC,CAWSARATDYEQYF
TRBV7-8,many,NA,TRBJ1-5,TGTGCCAGCAGCCGAGGGCGGGAAAGGAATCAGCCCCAGCATTTT,CASSRGRERNQPQHF
TRBV7-9,once,TRBD1,TRBJ2-7,TGTGCCAGCAGCTTCACAGGGGGTAGAGGAGGCGAGCAGTACTTC,CASSFTGGRGGEQYF
TRBV7-9,many,NA,TRBJ1-2,TGTGCCAGCATACCACAGGGCTATGATGGCTACACCTTC,CASIPQGYDGYTF
TRBV7-6,many,NA,TRBJ1-2,TGTGCCAGCAGCTTACTGAACACTAACTATGGCTACACCTTC,CASSLLNTNYGYTF
TRBV15,NA,NA,TRBJ2-1,TGTGCCACCAGCCCTACCGGGCCGTACAATGAGCAGTTCTTC,CATSPTGPYNEQFF
TRBV15,many,TRBD1,TRBJ2-7,TGTGCCACCAGTCGGGACAGGGGTAGTTACGAGCAGTACTTC,CATSRDRGSYEQYF
TRBV20-1,few,NA,TRBJ2-7,TGCAGTGCTAGAGGCGGGACAGAACCTCCCGAGCAGTACTTC,CSARGGTEPPEQYF
TRBV5-1,NA,TRBD1,TRBJ2-5,TGCGCCAGCAGCGTCTGGGACAGAGAGACCCAGTACTTC,CASSVWDRETQYF
TRBV12-3/TRBV12-4,many,NA,TRBJ2-7,TGTGCCAGCAGTTTAGAAAACAGGGCATCCTACGAGCAGTACTTC,CASSLENRASYEQYF
TRBV11-2,many,TRBD1,TRBJ1-4,TGTGCCAGCAGCTTAGAAGGGGGCTTCGGTGAAAAACTGTTTTTT,CASSLEGGFGEKLFF
TRBV7-6,NA,NA,TRBJ1-1,TGTGCCAGCAGCTTAGGTTTGGCGAACACTGAAGCTTTCTTT,CASSLGLANTEAFF
TRBV20-1,few,TRBD1,TRBJ2-7,TGCAGTGCTAGGGAGGGACAGGGGGTCGACGAGCAGTACTTC,CSAREGQGVDEQYF
TRBV25-1,once,TRBD2,TRBJ2-6,TGTGCCAGCAGAGATGGACTAGCGGGCTCTGGGGCCAACGTCCTGACTTTC,CASRDGLAGSGANVLTF
TRBV7-6,few,NA,TRBJ1-2,TGTGCCAGCAGCTTAGGGCAGTCATCCTATGGCTACACCTTC,CASSLGQSSYGYTF
TRBV2,NA,NA,TRBJ1-2,TGTGCCAGGTCGACAGCTAGCTATGGCTACACCTTC,CARSTASYGYTF
TRBV6-2/TRBV6-3,many,NA,TRBJ2-7,TGTGCCAGCAGTTACGAACACTACGAGCAGTACTTC,CASSYEHYEQYF
TRBV2,once,NA,TRBJ1-5,TGTGCCAGCAGCACTGTGGCTCGGGGGCCCCAGCATTTT,CASSTVARGPQHF
TRBV12-5,NA,NA,TRBJ1-5,TGTGCCAGCTCGAACGGCCCGGGGGGGAATCAGCCCCAGCATTTT,CASSNGPGGNQPQHF
TRBV9,many,TRBD2,TRBJ2-1,TGTGCCAGCAGCGTAGAGTCTAGCGGGTTGGGCTATGAGCAGTTCTTC,CASSVESSGLGYEQFF
TRBV9,NA,TRBD2,TRBJ2-1,TGTGCCAGCAGCGTAGGTTCGGGACTAGCGCCGTACAATGAGCGGTTCTTC,CASSVGSGLAPYNERFF
TRBV7-2,NA,NA,TRBJ2-7,TGTGCCAGCAGCGCATCGGGATCTCCACCTCGGCGCCAGTACTTC,CASSASGSPPRRQYF
TRBV9,NA,NA,TRBJ2-5,TGTGCCAGCAGCGCCGGACAGGGGACTAGCAAGCAAGAGACCCAGTACTTC,CASSAGQGTSKQETQYF